This TCR beta chain was identified in a study of blood T cell repertoires in COVID-19. Overall study: Researchers got acute and convalescent COVID-19 samples from the United States, Italy and Spain.

Trimming removed 3 bases from V and 2 bases from J, with 11 bases in between. The CDR3 spans 13 residues. The V gene's germline CDR1 is GTSNPN and CDR2 SVGIG (reference sequence). Method: immunoSEQ multiplex PCR; TCRdb's copy keeps in-frame clones and lacks some. The sample consists of about 200,000 clones, approximately 90% of them appearing once. Sequencing was done on a sample of peripheral blood. The V gene is TRBV30, the J gene TRBJ2-7; maybe TRBD1 (6 bases). The receptor was isolated from a man aged 45 to 65 with acute or convalescent COVID-19. CDR3 protein: CAWSRGRAYEQYV. The CDR3 DNA reads as TGTGCCTGGAGCAGGGGACGGGCCTACGAGCAGTACGTC.